A single sample is the source of the 20 T cell receptor beta chains below, sequenced in a study of blood T cells in healthy people across ages. Using a J-beta primer mix together with a sample-barcoded 5' primer, a second PCR was run for about 7 to 12 cycles. One entry per CDR3 protein, called by TCRdb with MiXCR from the 5' RACE reads. The sample lists about 1.5 million distinct CDR3 sequences, 42% occurring once. The sample consisted of blood. These receptors all come from a woman between 18 and 29 years old in good health.

This clonotype was seen more than once but under ten times. The rearrangement uses TRBV9 and TRBJ2-3; 9 positions agree with TRBD2. Germline assignment: CDR1 SGDLS and CDR2 YYNGEE. The V segment lost 0 bases and the J segment 4 bases; nucleotides outside the gene matches: 6. This CDR3 has 16 amino acids. CDR3: CASSVVAGVLSDTQYF. The CDR3 region has the DNA TGTGCCAGCAGCGTAGTAGCGGGAGTTTTGTCAGATACGCAGTATTTT.

The table lists this clonotype with a few counts. The CDR3 nucleotides are TGCAGTGCTAGAGATTTGGGGGGCGCGCGGTCCTACGAGCAGTACTTC. Residues: CSARDLGGARSYEQYF. The chain joins TRBV20-1 to TRBJ2-7; tentatively, D is TRBD1 or TRBD2 (6 bases each). V lost 0 bases, J lost 1 base, and 16 bases lay in between. Germline loops: CDR1 DFQATT, CDR2 SNEGSKA (reference sequence). The CDR3 consists of 16 residues.

This sequence joins TRBV9 and TRBJ2-1; D may be TRBD2 (6 bases). Trimming took 0 bases from V and 6 from J, leaving 10 bases between them. Germline CDR1 SGDLS, CDR2 YYNGEE. The CDR3 contains 14 residues. DNA for the CDR3: TGTGCCAGCAGCGTAGCGGGAGTTTCCAATGAGCAGTTCTTC. It is translated as CASSVAGVSNEQFF. Looking up the rest from reference TRBV9 and TRBJ2-1 gives the full variable domain: DSGVTQTPKHLITATGQRVTLRCSPRSGDLSVYWYQQSLDQGLQFLIQYYNGEERAKGNILERFSAQQFPDLHSELNLSSLELGDSALYFCASSVAGVSNEQFFGPGTRLTVL.

The V gene is TRBV2, the J gene TRBJ1-1; possible D gene TRBD1, 5 bases. Trimming removed 7 bases from V and 6 bases from J, with 15 bases in between. The CDR3 spans 13 residues. Germline-derived CDR1 and CDR2 are SNHLY and FYNNEI. The chain's CDR3 is CASKADGAAEAFF. CDR3 nucleotides: TGTGCCAGCAAGGCGGACGGGGCGGCTGAAGCTTTCTTT.

This clonotype appeared a few times. The rearrangement joins TRBV7-8 to TRBJ2-7, with 9 bases that match TRBD1. This CDR3 is 15 amino acids long. V shed 4 bases and J 2 bases; nucleotides not matched to a gene: 6. Germline V lookup: CDR1 SGHVS, CDR2 FQNEAQ. The chain's CDR3 is CASSSAGTGPYEQYF. CDR3 bases: TGTGCCAGCAGCTCAGCCGGGACAGGGCCCTACGAGCAGTACTTC.

As to this clonotype: A junction end diverges from the germline sequence, so it may reflect a read error. V is TRBV27 and J is TRBJ2-1, with D perhaps given as TRBD1 or TRBD2 (5 bases each). This CDR3 is built from 12 residues. Germline loops: CDR1 MNHEY, CDR2 SMNVEV (reference sequence). CDR3 amino acids: CTSSLGENEQFF. The CDR3, as DNA: TGTACCAGCAGTTTGGGGGAGAATGAGCAGTTCTTC.

The chain uses TRBV4-1 and TRBJ2-5, with 8 bases matching TRBD1. Germline lookup yields CDR1 MGHRA and CDR2 YSYEKL. CDR3 length equals 15 residues. The junction had 8 bases not matched to a gene; V was cut back by 4 bases and J by 4 bases. CDR3: CASSPNKGTGETQYF. The DNA of the CDR3 is TGCGCCAGCAGCCCAAATAAGGGGACAGGAGAGACCCAGTACTTC.

The chain employs TRBV27 and TRBJ1-4; a weak D match, TRBD1 (5 bases). Germline assignment: CDR1 MNHEY and CDR2 SMNVEV (reference sequence). Trimming shortened V by 0 bases and J by 7 bases, and 12 bases separated the two germline ends. CDR3 size: 15 residues. The DNA of the CDR3 is TGTGCCAGCAGTTTATCAGAGGGGTCGAGTGAAAAACTGTTTTTT. Translating gives CASSLSEGSSEKLFF. Looking up the rest from reference TRBV27 and TRBJ1-4 gives the full variable domain: EAQVTQNPRYLITVTGKKLTVTCSQNMNHEYMSWYRQDPGLGLRQIYYSMNVEVTDKGDVPEGYKVSRKEKRNFPLILESPSPNQTSLYFCASSLSEGSSEKLFFGSGTQLSVL.

The CDR3 bases are TGTGCCACCAGAGGTAGGGAGCGGGGGGTTTCGAACGGCACAGATACGCAGTATTTT. It is translated as CATRGRERGVSNGTDTQYF. V gene TRBV24-1 combines with J gene TRBJ2-3, with 9 bases lining up with TRBD2. Germline assignment: CDR1 KGHDR and CDR2 SFDVKD. With V trimmed by 7 bases and J by 1 base, 17 bases remained unmatched. CDR3 length: 19 amino acids.

The V gene is TRBV18, the J gene TRBJ2-4; TRBD1 matches 9 bases. The length of the CDR3 is 15 residues. Germline V gene lookup returns CDR1 KGHSH and CDR2 LQKENI. Trimming took 3 bases from V and 6 from J; bases not matched to a gene: 6. CDR3 amino acids: CASSPDRGLGNIQYF. The CDR3 DNA sequence: TGTGCCAGCTCACCCGACAGGGGGTTGGGAAACATTCAGTACTTC.

This clonotype occurred a few times. The chain recombines TRBV2 with TRBJ2-1; 9 bases are a match to TRBD2. The CDR3 consists of 16 residues. V lost 8 bases and J lost 5; bases outside the gene matches: 13. Germline V gives CDR1 SNHLY, CDR2 FYNNEI. The CDR3 DNA reads TGTGCCAGCTGCCGGGCCCTAGCGGGATCCGACAATGAGCAGTTCTTC. Translating gives CASCRALAGSDNEQFF.

A few counts support this clonotype. CDR3 coding DNA: TGTGCCAGCAGCTCCGGGACAGGGTTTAAGTCGGGTGAAAAACTGTTTTTT. This gives the protein CASSSGTGFKSGEKLFF. The J gene is TRBJ1-4, the V gene TRBV7-9; 9 positions match TRBD1. The V gene's germline CDR1 is SEHNR and CDR2 FQNEAQ (reference sequence). Losses at the gene ends were 4 bases for V and 7 bases for J; bases not matched to a gene: 13. The length of the CDR3 is 17 residues.

This clonotype has a handful of counts. J is TRBJ1-2 and V is TRBV10-2, with 9 positions matching TRBD1. Germline V lookup: CDR1 WSHSY, CDR2 SAAADI. After removal of 2 bases from V and 5 bases from J, the junction contained 9 bases not matched to a gene. CDR3 length: 16 residues. CDR3 coding DNA: TGCGCCAGCAGTGAGCCGGTTGACAGGGGGAGTTATGGCTACACCTTC. It specifies CASSEPVDRGSYGYTF.

The chain links TRBV11-3 to TRBJ1-1, with a possible D match to TRBD1 (5 bases). CDR3 length equals 13 residues. Trimming took off 5 bases at V and 8 bases at J, with 15 bases between the two ends. The V gene's germline CDR1 is SGHNT and CDR2 YENEEA. CDR3 in amino acids: CASSARTLREAFF. In DNA, the CDR3 is TGTGCCAGCAGCGCACGGACACTTCGGGAAGCTTTCTTT.

The sample holds a few counts of this clonotype. This sequence joins TRBV20-1 and TRBJ2-7, with 8 bases that match TRBD1. With 7 bases clipped from V and 2 bases from J, the junction kept 7 bases outside the gene matches. The CDR3 covers 13 residues. The germline V gene has CDR1 DFQATT and CDR2 SNEGSKA (reference sequence). In DNA, the CDR3 is TGCAGTGTCCGGACAGGGTCAACCTACGAGCAGTACTTC. Translation gives CSVRTGSTYEQYF.

This clonotype appeared a few times. This chain joins TRBV2 and TRBJ2-7; 7 positions match TRBD1. J gave up 3 bases and V 4 bases, and 3 bases lay outside the gene matches. Per the germline V gene, CDR1 is SNHLY and CDR2 is FYNNEI. This CDR3 region has 13 residues. The CDR3 region is CASSVYRGYEQYF. Written as DNA, the CDR3 is TGTGCCAGCAGTGTTTACAGGGGCTACGAGCAGTACTTC.

This clonotype was observed a few times. The chain carries TRBV29-1 and TRBJ2-3; 8 bases line up with TRBD2. Germline V gene data show CDR1 as SQVTM and CDR2 as ANQGSEA. The CDR3 is 18 residues long. Trimming at V came to 4 bases and at J to 2 bases, leaving 17 bases not matched to a gene. The CDR3 coding sequence is TGCAGCGTTGGCCCAACTAGCGGAAAAGACGTTTTCACAGATACGCAGTATTTT. It is translated as CSVGPTSGKDVFTDTQYF.

The sample holds a few counts of this clonotype. This chain connects TRBV20-1 to TRBJ2-1; 9 nucleotides match TRBD2. The CDR3 spans 16 residues. With V trimmed by 2 bases and J by 9 bases, 14 bases remained unmatched. Germline V lookup: CDR1 DFQATT, CDR2 SNEGSKA (reference sequence). The CDR3 DNA is TGCAGTGCTAGAAAATCGACTAGCGGAGGGGGGGGTGAGCAGTTCTTC. As protein: CSARKSTSGGGGEQFF.

The chain employs TRBV6-1 and TRBJ2-2; D is ambiguous. The CDR3 loop spans 12 amino acids. The germline CDR1 and CDR2 sequences are MNHNS and SASEGT. V was shortened by 8 bases and J by 3 bases, with 7 bases between the two germline ends. CDR3 in amino acids: CASGIHTGELFF. The CDR3 nucleotides are TGTGCCAGCGGGATCCACACCGGGGAGCTGTTTTTT.

This clonotype was seen just once. The chain is built from TRBV6-5 and TRBJ2-1, with D perhaps TRBD1 (6 bases). The DNA end is a closer match to TRBJ2-7, so the J assignment may be wrong. Germline V CDR1 and CDR2: MNHEY, SVGAGI. The CDR3 length is 14 residues. The CDR3 spells CASGVQGTYNEQYF. The DNA of the CDR3 is TGTGCCAGCGGAGTCCAGGGGACCTACAATGAGCAGTACTTC.